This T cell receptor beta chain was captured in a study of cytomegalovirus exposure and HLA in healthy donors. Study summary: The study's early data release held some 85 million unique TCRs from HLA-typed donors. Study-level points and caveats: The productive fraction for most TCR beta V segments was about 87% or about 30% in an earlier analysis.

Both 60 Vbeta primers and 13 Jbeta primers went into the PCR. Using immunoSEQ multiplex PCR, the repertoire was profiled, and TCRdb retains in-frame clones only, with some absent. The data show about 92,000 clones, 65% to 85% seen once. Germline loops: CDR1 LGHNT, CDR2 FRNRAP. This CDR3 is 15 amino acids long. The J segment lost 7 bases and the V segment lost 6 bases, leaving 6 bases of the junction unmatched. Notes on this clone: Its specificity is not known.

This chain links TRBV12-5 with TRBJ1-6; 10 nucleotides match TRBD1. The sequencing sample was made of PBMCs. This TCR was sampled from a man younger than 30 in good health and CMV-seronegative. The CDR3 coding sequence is TGTGCTAGTGGCTCCCGGACAGGGGGGAATTCACCCCTCCACTTT. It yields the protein CASGSRTGGNSPLHF.